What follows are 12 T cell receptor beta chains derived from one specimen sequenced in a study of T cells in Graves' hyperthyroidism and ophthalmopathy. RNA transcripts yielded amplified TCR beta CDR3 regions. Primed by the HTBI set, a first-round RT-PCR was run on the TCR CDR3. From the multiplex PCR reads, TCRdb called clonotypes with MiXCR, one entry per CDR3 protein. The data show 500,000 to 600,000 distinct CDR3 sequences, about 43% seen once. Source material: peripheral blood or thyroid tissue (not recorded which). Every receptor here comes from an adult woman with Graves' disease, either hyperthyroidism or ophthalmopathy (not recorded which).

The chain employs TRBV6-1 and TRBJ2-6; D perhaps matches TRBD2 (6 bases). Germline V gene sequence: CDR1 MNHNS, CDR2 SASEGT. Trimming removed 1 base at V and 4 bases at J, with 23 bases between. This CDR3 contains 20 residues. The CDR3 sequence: CASSEVTGRGLWAGANVLTF. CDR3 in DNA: TGTGCCAGCAGTGAAGTGACCGGCCGGGGGTTATGGGCCGGGGCCAACGTCCTGACTTTC.

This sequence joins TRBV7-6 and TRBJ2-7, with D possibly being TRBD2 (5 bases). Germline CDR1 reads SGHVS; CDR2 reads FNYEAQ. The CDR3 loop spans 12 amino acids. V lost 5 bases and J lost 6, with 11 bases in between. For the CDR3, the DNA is TGTGCCAGCAGCGGTTCGGCGGGCGAGCAGTACTTC. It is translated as CASSGSAGEQYF.

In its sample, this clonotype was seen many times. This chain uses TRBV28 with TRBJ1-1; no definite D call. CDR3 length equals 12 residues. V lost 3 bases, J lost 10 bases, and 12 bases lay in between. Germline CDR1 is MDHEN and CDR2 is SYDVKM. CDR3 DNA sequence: TGTGCCAGCAGTTTCACCTACGATAGAGCTTTCTTT. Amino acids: CASSFTYDRAFF.

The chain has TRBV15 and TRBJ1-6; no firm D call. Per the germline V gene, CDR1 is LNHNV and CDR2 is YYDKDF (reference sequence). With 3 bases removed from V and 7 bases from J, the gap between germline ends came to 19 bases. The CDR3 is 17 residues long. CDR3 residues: CATSSRYYYEQNSPLHF. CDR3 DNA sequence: TGTGCCACCAGCAGCCGATACTACTACGAGCAAAATTCACCCCTCCACTTT.

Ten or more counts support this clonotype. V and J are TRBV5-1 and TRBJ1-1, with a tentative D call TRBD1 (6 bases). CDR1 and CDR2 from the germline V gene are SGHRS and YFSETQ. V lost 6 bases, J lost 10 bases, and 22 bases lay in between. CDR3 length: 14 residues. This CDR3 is CASINDPDSGGAFF. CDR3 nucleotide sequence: TGCGCCAGCATCAATGATCCGGACAGCGGCGGAGCTTTCTTT.

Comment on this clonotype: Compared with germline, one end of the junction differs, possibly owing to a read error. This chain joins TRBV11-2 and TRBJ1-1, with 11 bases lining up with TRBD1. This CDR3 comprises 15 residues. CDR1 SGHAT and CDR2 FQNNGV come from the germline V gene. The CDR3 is CAGSLHGTGGTEAFF. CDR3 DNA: TGTGCCGGCAGCCTACATGGGACAGGGGGAACTGAAGCTTTCTTT.

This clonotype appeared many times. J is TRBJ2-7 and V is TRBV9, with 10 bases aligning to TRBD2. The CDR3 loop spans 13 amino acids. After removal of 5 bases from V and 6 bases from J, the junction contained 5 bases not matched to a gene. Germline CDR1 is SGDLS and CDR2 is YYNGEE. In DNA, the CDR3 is TGTGCCAGCAGTAGGGGACTAGCGTCCGAGCAGTACTTC. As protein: CASSRGLASEQYF.

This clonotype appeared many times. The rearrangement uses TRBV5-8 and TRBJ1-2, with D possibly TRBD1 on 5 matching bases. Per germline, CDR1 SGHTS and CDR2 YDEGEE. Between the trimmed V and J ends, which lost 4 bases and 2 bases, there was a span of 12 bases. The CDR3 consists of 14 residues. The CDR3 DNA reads TGTGCCAGCAGCGACGGACACTTAAACTATGGCTACACCTTC. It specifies CASSDGHLNYGYTF.

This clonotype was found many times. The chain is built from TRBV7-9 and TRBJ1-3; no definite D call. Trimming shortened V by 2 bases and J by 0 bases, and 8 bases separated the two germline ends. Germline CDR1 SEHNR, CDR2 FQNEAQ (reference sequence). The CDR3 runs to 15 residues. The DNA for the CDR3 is TGTGCCAGCAGCTTAAGCGACCTCTCTGGAAACACCATATATTTT. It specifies CASSLSDLSGNTIYF.

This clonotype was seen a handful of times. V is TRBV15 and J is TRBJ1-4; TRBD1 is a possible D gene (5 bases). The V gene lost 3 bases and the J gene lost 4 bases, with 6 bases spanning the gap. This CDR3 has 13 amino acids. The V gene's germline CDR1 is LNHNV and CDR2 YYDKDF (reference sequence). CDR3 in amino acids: CATSRGGNEKLFF. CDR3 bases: TGTGCCACCAGCAGGGGGGGTAATGAAAAACTGTTTTTT.

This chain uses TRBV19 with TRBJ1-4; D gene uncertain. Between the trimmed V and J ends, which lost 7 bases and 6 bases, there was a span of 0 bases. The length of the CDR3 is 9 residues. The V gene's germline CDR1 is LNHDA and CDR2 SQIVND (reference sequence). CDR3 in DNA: TGTGCCAGTAATGAAAAACTGTTTTTT. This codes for CASNEKLFF.

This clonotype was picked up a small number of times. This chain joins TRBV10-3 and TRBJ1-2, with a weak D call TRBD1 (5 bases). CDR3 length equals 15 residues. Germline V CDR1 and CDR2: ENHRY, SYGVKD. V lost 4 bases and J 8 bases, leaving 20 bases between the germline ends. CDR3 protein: CAISALRGRTDGYTF. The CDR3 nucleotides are TGTGCCATCAGTGCTTTGAGGGGCAGAACAGACGGCTACACCTTC.